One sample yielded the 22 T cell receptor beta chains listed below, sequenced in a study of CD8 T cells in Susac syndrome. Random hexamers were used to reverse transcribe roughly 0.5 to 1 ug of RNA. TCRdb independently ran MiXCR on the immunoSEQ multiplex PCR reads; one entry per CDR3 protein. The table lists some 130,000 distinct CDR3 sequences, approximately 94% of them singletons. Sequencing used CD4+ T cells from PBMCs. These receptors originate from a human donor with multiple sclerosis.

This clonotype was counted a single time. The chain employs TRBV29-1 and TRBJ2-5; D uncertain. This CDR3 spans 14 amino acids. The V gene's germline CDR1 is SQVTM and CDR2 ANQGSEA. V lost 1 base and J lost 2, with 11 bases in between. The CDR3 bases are TGCAGCGTTGAAGTATCCGGGTTTCAAGAGACCCAGTACTTC. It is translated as CSVEVSGFQETQYF.

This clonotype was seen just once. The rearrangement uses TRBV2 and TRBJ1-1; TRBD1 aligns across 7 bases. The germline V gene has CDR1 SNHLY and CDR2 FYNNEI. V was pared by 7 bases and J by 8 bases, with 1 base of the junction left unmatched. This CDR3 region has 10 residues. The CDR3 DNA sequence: TGTGCCAGCACGGACAGGGAAGCTTTCTTT. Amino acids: CASTDREAFF.

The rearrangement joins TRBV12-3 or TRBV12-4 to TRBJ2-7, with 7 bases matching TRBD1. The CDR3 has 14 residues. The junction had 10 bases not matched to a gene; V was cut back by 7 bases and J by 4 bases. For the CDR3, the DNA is TGTGCCAGCACTCGGGACAGCACAGCTTACGAGCAGTACTTC. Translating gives CASTRDSTAYEQYF.

CDR3 in amino acids: CASSFASLLNQETQYF. In DNA, the CDR3 is TGTGCCAGCAGCTTCGCCTCGCTGCTGAACCAAGAGACCCAGTACTTC. The chain is built from TRBV7-2 and TRBJ2-5; D is uncertain. Germline V CDR1 and CDR2: SGHTA, FQGNSA. V lost 3 bases and J 0 bases, leaving 14 bases between the germline ends. The CDR3 consists of 16 residues.

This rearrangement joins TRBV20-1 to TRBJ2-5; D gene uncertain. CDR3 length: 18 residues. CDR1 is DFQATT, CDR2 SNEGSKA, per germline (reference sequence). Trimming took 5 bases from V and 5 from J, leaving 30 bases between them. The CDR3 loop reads CSAPEVRTHQSPRETQYF. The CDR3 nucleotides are TGCAGTGCTCCAGAAGTACGGACCCACCAATCGCCGCGGGAGACCCAGTACTTC.

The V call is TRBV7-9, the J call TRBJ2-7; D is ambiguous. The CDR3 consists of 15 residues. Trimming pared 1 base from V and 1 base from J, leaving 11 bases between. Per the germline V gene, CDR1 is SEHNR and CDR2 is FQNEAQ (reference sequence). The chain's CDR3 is CASSLVATVSYEQYF. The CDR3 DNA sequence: TGTGCCAGCAGCTTAGTCGCGACGGTGTCCTACGAGCAGTACTTC.

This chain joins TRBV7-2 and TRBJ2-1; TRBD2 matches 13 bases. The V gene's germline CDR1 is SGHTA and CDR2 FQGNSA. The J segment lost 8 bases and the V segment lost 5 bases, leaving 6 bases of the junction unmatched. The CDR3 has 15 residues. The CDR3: CASSPRLAGGHEQFF. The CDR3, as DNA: TGTGCCAGCAGCCCCAGACTAGCGGGAGGCCATGAGCAGTTCTTC.

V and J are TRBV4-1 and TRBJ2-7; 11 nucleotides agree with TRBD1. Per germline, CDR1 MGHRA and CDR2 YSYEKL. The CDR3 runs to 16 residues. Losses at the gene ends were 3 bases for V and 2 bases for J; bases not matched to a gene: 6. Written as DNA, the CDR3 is TGCGCCAGCAGCCACCAAGGGACAGGGGGTCCCTACGAGCAGTACTTC. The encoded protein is CASSHQGTGGPYEQYF.

In DNA, the CDR3 is TGTGCCTGGAGTGTGAGCAGGGGAAATCAGCCCCAGCATTTT. Protein: CAWSVSRGNQPQHF. The J gene is TRBJ1-5, the V gene TRBV30; D is perhaps TRBD1 (6 bases). CDR3 length equals 14 residues. Per the germline V gene, CDR1 is GTSNPN and CDR2 is SVGIG (reference sequence). Trimming shortened V by 0 bases and J by 4 bases, and 10 bases separated the two germline ends.

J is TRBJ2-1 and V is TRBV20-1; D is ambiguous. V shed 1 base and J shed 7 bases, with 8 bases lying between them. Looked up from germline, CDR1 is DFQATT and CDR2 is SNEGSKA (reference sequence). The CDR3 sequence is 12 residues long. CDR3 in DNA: TGCAGTGCTAGAGGCGACTTAAATGAGCAGTTCTTC. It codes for CSARGDLNEQFF.

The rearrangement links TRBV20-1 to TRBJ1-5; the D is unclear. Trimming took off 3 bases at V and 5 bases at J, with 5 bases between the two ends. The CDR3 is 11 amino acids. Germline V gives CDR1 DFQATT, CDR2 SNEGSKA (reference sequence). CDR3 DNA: TGCAGTGCTAGTGCTGATCAGCCCCAGCATTTT. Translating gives CSASADQPQHF.

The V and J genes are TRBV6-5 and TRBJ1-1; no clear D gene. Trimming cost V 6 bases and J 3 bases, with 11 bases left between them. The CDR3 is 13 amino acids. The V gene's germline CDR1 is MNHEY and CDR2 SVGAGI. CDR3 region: CASRGGPDTEAFF. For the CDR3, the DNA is TGTGCCAGCAGGGGCGGTCCGGACACTGAAGCTTTCTTT.

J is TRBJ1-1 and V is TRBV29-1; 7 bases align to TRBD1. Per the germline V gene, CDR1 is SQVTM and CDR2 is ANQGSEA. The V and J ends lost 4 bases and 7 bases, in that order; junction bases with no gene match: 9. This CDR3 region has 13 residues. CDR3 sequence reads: CSVGGTARHEAFF. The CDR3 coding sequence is TGCAGCGTTGGCGGGACAGCGAGACATGAAGCTTTCTTT.

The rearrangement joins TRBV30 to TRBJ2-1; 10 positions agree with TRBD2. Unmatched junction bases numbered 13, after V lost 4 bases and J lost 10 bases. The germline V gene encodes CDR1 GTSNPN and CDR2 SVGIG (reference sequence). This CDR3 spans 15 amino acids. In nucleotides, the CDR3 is TGTGCCTGGACCGCTCCCCTAGCGGGAGCTTTCGAGCAGTTCTTC. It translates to CAWTAPLAGAFEQFF. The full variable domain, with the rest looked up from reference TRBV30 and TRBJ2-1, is SQTIHQWPATLVQPVGSPLSLECTVEGTSNPNLYWYRQAAGRGLQLLFYSVGIGQISSEVPQNLSASRPQDRQFILSSKKLLLSDSGFYLCAWTAPLAGAFEQFFGPGTRLTVL.

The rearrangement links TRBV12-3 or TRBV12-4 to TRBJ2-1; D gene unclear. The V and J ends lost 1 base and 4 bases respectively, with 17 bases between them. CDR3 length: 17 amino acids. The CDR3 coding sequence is TGTGCCAGCAGTTTAGGGCTTGGCGCCGGGCCTTACAATGAGCAGTTCTTC. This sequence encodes CASSLGLGAGPYNEQFF.

CDR3 sequence (DNA): TGTGCCAGCAGCTTAGGACAGGGGATCGGTTTGGACAATGAGCAGTTCTTC. Its protein is CASSLGQGIGLDNEQFF. The chain uses TRBV7-9 and TRBJ2-1, with 8 bases matching TRBD1. Trimming took 1 base from V and 5 from J; bases not matched to a gene: 10. The CDR3 is 17 residues long. Germline CDR1 reads SEHNR; CDR2 reads FQNEAQ (reference sequence).

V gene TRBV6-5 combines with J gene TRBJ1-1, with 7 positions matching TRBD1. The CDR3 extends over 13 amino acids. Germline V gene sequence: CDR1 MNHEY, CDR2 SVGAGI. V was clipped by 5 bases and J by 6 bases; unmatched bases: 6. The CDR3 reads CASSQPGQPEAFF. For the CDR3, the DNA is TGTGCCAGCAGTCAACCGGGACAGCCTGAAGCTTTCTTT.

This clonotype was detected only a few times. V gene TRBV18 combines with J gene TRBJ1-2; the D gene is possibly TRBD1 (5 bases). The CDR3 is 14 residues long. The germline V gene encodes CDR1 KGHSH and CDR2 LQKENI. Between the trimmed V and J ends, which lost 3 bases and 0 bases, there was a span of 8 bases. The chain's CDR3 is CASSPDSPNYGYTF. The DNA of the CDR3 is TGTGCCAGCTCACCTGACAGCCCTAACTATGGCTACACCTTC. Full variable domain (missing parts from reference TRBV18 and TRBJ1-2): NAGVMQNPRHLVRRRGQEARLRCSPMKGHSHVYWYRQLPEEGLKFMVYLQKENIIDESGMPKERFSAEFPKEGPSILRIQQVVRGDSAAYFCASSPDSPNYGYTFGSGTRLTVV.

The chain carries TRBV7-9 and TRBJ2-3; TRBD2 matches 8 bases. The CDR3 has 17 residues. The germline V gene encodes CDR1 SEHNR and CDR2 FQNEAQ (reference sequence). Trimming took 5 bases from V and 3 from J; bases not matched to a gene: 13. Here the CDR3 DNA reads TGTGCCAGCAGCCCCAAGGCGGCGGGGGGAGGTACAGATACGCAGTATTTT. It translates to CASSPKAAGGGTDTQYF.

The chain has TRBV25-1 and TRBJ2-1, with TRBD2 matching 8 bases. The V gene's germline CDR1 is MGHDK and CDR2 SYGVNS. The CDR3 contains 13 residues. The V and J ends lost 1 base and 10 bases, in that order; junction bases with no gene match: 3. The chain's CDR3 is CASSESRGGEQFF. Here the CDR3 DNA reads TGTGCCAGCAGTGAATCACGGGGGGGAGAGCAGTTCTTC.

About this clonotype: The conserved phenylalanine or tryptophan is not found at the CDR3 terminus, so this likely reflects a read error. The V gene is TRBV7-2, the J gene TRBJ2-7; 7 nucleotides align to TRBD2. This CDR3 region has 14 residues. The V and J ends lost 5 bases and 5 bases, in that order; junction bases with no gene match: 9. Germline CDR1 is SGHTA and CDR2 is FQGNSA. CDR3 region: CASSLSGGGDEQYL. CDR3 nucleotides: TGTGCCAGCAGCCTGTCGGGCGGGGGAGACGAGCAGTACCTC.

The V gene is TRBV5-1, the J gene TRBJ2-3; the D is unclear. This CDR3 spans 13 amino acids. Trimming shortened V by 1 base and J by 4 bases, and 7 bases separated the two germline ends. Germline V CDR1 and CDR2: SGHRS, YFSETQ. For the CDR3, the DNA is TGCGCCAGCAGCTTGAGGTTTGCAGATACGCAGTATTTT. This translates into CASSLRFADTQYF.